The 4 T cell receptor beta chains given below trace back to one sample, sequenced in a study of cytomegalovirus exposure and HLA in healthy donors. Primers for the PCR totalled 60 Vbeta and 13 Jbeta. Sequencing was performed with immunoSEQ multiplex PCR; in TCRdb, only in-frame clones are kept and a portion is missing. This sample yields 150,000 to 200,000 clones, of which just over 70% are seen a single time; about 2.5% belongs to the top ten. Material for sequencing was PBMCs. All receptors derive from a human donor in good health.

With regard to this clone: One junction end disagrees with the germline gene, perhaps due to a read error. The chain uses TRBV9 and TRBJ2-2; 8 nucleotides match TRBD2. In germline, CDR1 is SGDLS, CDR2 YYNGEE. This CDR3 comprises 16 residues. CDR3 residues: CASSESGGANTGEQFF. The CDR3 DNA sequence: TGTGCCAGCAGCGAGAGCGGGGGAGCGAACACCGGGGAGCAGTTTTTT.

Only a few counts were recorded for this clone. J is TRBJ1-4 and V is TRBV7-2; maybe TRBD1 (6 bases). Trimming left V 5 bases short and J 5 bases short, with 12 bases between. In germline, CDR1 is SGHTA, CDR2 FQGNSA. The CDR3 runs to 14 residues. The CDR3 sequence: CASSPGHQNEKLFF. CDR3 DNA: TGTGCCAGCAGCCCGGGACACCAGAATGAAAAACTGTTTTTT.

The gene calls are TRBV4-3 and TRBJ2-7; possibly TRBD2 for D (7 bases). This CDR3 comprises 14 residues. Germline-derived CDR1 and CDR2 are LGHNA and YSLEER. The germline V and J ends were trimmed by 4 bases and 5 bases, with 15 bases remaining between them. CDR3 nucleotide sequence: TGCGCCAGCAGCCTAGGAGGGGGGGCCGACGAGCAGTACTTC. This gives the protein CASSLGGGADEQYF.

This clone occurred once. This chain connects TRBV5-1 to TRBJ1-1, with D maybe TRBD1 (6 bases). Trimming left V 1 base short and J 6 bases short, with 13 bases between. This CDR3 is 14 amino acids long. Per germline, CDR1 SGHRS and CDR2 YFSETQ. The DNA of the CDR3 is TGCGCCAGCAGCTTGAACAGGGAGATCTCTGAAGCTTTCTTT. Amino acids: CASSLNREISEAFF. Combining the CDR3 with reference TRBV5-1 and TRBJ1-1 gives the whole variable domain KAGVTQTPRYLIKTRGQQVTLSCSPISGHRSVSWYQQTPGQGLQFLFEYFSETQRNKGNFPGRFSGRQFSNSRSEMNVSTLELGDSALYLCASSLNREISEAFFGQGTRLTVV.